A selection of T cell receptor beta chains follows, all from one sample in a study of shared clonotypes between healthy human individuals. Sequencing used immunoSEQ multiplex PCR; TCRdb keeps in-frame clones, though not all of them. The data contain roughly 1.5 million clones, approximately 98% of them singletons. Sequences were obtained from naive CD4+ T cells sorted from blood. Every receptor here comes from a man aged 30 to 45 in good health. Both conserved end residues are part of each CDR3. The D gene is left open where the match is weak. A clone size is listed for some rows: how often the clone was seen (once, few, many), or a class if it is expanded.

TRBJ1-1 | . | . | TRBV5-1 | CASSLLGNTEAFF | TGCGCCAGCAGCCTCCTCGGGAACACTGAAGCTTTCTTT
TRBJ2-2 | . | . | TRBV5-1 | CASSSEDTGELFF | TGCGCCAGCAGCTCAGAAGACACCGGGGAGCTGTTTTTT
TRBJ2-3 | . | . | TRBV19 | CASSIGPGESDTQYF | TGTGCCAGTAGTATAGGCCCCGGGGAGTCAGATACGCAGTATTTT
TRBJ2-7 | . | . | TRBV5-5 | CASSFRVTTYEQYF | TGTGCCAGCAGCTTCCGGGTTACAACCTACGAGCAGTACTTC
TRBJ1-2 | . | . | TRBV19 | CASRRPGPDLYGYTF | TGTGCCAGTAGGAGACCGGGACCTGACCTCTATGGCTACACCTTC
TRBJ1-2 | . | TRBD1 | TRBV5-5 | CASSLAKGQGWSYGYTF | TGTGCCAGCAGCTTGGCCAAGGGACAGGGCTGGAGCTATGGCTACACCTTC
TRBJ2-3 | . | . | TRBV5-4 | CASSPTSSSRTDTQYF | TGTGCCAGCAGCCCGACTAGTAGTTCCCGCACAGATACGCAGTATTTT
TRBJ2-3 | . | TRBD2 | TRBV11-2 | CASSKVATSGGSETQYF | TGTGCCAGCAGCAAGGTAGCGACTAGCGGCGGCTCTGAGACGCAGTATTTT
TRBJ2-1 | . | . | TRBV19 | CASSRGRGRNEQFF | TGTGCCAGTAGTAGGGGCCGGGGGCGTAACGAGCAGTTCTTC
TRBJ2-7 | few | . | TRBV2 | CASSFYEQYF | TGTGCCAGCAGCTTCTACGAGCAGTACTTC
TRBJ2-7 | . | . | TRBV11-2 | CASSPRGVYSYEQYF | TGTGCCAGCAGCCCCAGGGGGGTGTACTCCTACGAGCAGTACTTC
TRBJ2-7 | . | TRBD2 | TRBV6-1 | CASIKGLAGGYEQYF | TGTGCCAGCATCAAGGGACTAGCGGGAGGCTACGAGCAGTACTTC
TRBJ2-7 | . | . | TRBV5-1 | CASSLGHSYEQYF | TGCGCCAGCAGCTTGGGCCATTCCTACGAGCAGTACTTC
TRBJ1-3 | once | TRBD1 | TRBV18 | CASSPGTGTGNTIYF | TGTGCCAGCTCACCGGGGACAGGGACTGGAAACACCATATATTTT
TRBJ1-5 | . | . | TRBV18 | CASSPTLTFGGVSNQPQHF | TGTGCCAGCTCACCAACTCTCACGTTTGGGGGAGTCAGCAATCAGCCCCAGCATTTT
TRBJ2-3 | . | . | TRBV7-6 | CASSPVVAGARTDTQYF | TGTGCCAGCAGCCCCGTGGTGGCGGGCGCTCGCACAGATACGCAGTATTTT
TRBJ2-7 | . | . | TRBV6-1 | CASSEVVLTYEQYF | TGTGCCAGCAGTGAAGTCGTCCTCACCTACGAGCAGTACTTC
TRBJ2-5 | . | TRBD1 | TRBV19 | CASLDRGRGETQYF | TGTGCCAGTCTTGACAGGGGGCGCGGAGAGACCCAGTACTTC
TRBJ2-7 | once | . | TRBV14 | CASSRPSYEQYF | TGTGCCAGCAGCCGACCGTCCTACGAGCAGTACTTC
TRBJ2-7 | . | . | TRBV7-9 | CASSSPGQPGLGFYEQYF | TGTGCCAGCAGTTCGCCGGGACAGCCGGGACTAGGCTTCTACGAGCAGTACTTC
TRBJ2-7 | . | . | TRBV28 | CASRETGQRYEQYF | TGTGCCAGCAGAGAAACGGGACAAAGGTACGAGCAGTACTTC
TRBJ1-1 | . | . | TRBV28 | CASRQFIGGTEAFF | TGTGCCAGCAGACAATTTATCGGGGGCACTGAAGCTTTCTTT
TRBJ2-5 | . | . | TRBV5-1 | CASSLGGGEAQYF | TGCGCCAGCAGCTTGGGGGGCGGGGAGGCCCAGTACTTC
TRBJ2-2 | . | . | TRBV7-9 | CASSYWRDVTSGELFF | TGTGCCAGCAGCTACTGGCGGGATGTTACTAGTGGGGAGCTGTTTTTT
TRBJ2-5 | . | TRBD1 | TRBV14 | CASSQTTGSPQETQYF | TGTGCCAGCAGCCAAACGACAGGGTCCCCCCAAGAGACCCAGTACTTC
TRBJ1-2 | . | . | TRBV9 | CASSVAGVSYGYTF | TGTGCCAGCAGCGTAGCAGGGGTTAGCTATGGCTACACCTTC
TRBJ1-4 | . | TRBD1 | TRBV18 | CASSPSDRANEKLFF | TGTGCCAGCTCACCATCGGACAGGGCTAATGAAAAACTGTTTTTT
TRBJ2-7 | . | . | TRBV27 | CASSLSKQVPNEQYF | TGTGCCAGCAGTTTATCGAAGCAGGTCCCCAACGAGCAGTACTTC
TRBJ1-5 | once | TRBD1 | TRBV5-6 | CASSLRTGAVNSNQPQHF | TGTGCCAGCAGCTTGAGGACAGGGGCTGTTAATAGCAATCAGCCCCAGCATTTT
TRBJ1-1 | . | TRBD1 | TRBV2 | CASSEGQGMVGNTEAFF | TGTGCCAGCAGTGAGGGACAGGGGATGGTAGGGAACACTGAAGCTTTCTTT
TRBJ2-7 | . | . | TRBV28 | CASSAGRIPHEQYF | TGTGCCAGCAGTGCGGGGAGGATTCCCCACGAGCAGTACTTC
TRBJ2-7 | . | . | TRBV6-5 | CASSGRLGSYEQYF | TGTGCCAGCAGTGGCCGACTAGGATCCTACGAGCAGTACTTC
TRBJ1-2 | . | TRBD1 | TRBV6-5 | CASSQTGQRHGYTF | TGTGCCAGCAGCCAGACAGGGCAAAGGCATGGCTACACCTTC
TRBJ2-5 | once | TRBD2 | TRBV5-1 | CASSLRLFLAGAGEETQYF | TGCGCCAGCAGCTTGCGGCTCTTTCTAGCGGGAGCTGGGGAAGAGACCCAGTACTTC
TRBJ2-7 | . | TRBD2 | TRBV5-1 | CASSLGASGSGEQYF | TGCGCCAGCAGCTTGGGGGCTAGCGGGTCGGGTGAGCAGTACTTC
TRBJ1-1 | . | . | TRBV5-1 | CASSLKFREETNTEAFF | TGCGCCAGCAGCTTGAAATTTCGGGAAGAGACCAACACTGAAGCTTTCTTT
TRBJ2-5 | . | . | TRBV5-6 | CASSLDRRETQYF | TGTGCCAGCAGCTTGGACAGAAGAGAGACCCAGTACTTC
TRBJ1-1 | . | . | TRBV9 | CASSVGAQVNTEAFF | TGTGCCAGCAGCGTAGGGGCACAGGTGAACACTGAAGCTTTCTTT
TRBJ2-7 | . | TRBD1 | TRBV4-3 | CASSQNPGQGAWEQYF | TGCGCCAGCAGCCAAAATCCTGGACAGGGGGCGTGGGAGCAGTACTTC
TRBJ1-2 | once | . | TRBV5-1 | CASSLGKSGAGYGYTF | TGCGCCAGCAGCTTGGGAAAGTCCGGGGCGGGCTATGGCTACACCTTC
TRBJ2-1 | . | . | TRBV7-3 | CASSEYPASSYNEQFF | TGTGCCAGCAGCGAGTATCCGGCTAGCTCCTACAATGAGCAGTTCTTC
TRBJ2-1 | . | . | TRBV10-3 | CAMRGSENNEQFF | TGTGCCATGCGGGGAAGCGAGAACAATGAGCAGTTCTTC
TRBJ2-2 | . | . | TRBV28 | CASRATRGFAGELFF | TGTGCCAGCAGGGCCACCCGCGGGTTCGCCGGGGAGCTGTTTTTT
TRBJ2-5 | . | TRBD1 | TRBV29-1 | CSVEEQGETQYF | TGCAGCGTTGAAGAACAGGGGGAGACCCAGTACTTC
TRBJ2-3 | . | TRBD2 | TRBV28 | CASSLRTSGRAGTDTQYF | TGTGCCAGCAGTTTAAGGACTAGCGGGAGGGCCGGCACAGATACGCAGTATTTT
TRBJ2-3 | once | TRBD2 | TRBV11-2 | CAGSYRVAGGADTQYF | TGTGCCGGCTCCTACAGGGTAGCGGGAGGGGCAGATACGCAGTATTTT
TRBJ2-5 | . | . | TRBV5-1 | CASSLRTDEETQYF | TGCGCCAGCAGCCTACGGACAGACGAAGAGACCCAGTACTTC
TRBJ2-7 | . | . | TRBV2 | CASSDWGAADEQYF | TGTGCCAGCAGTGACTGGGGGGCGGCGGACGAGCAGTACTTC
TRBJ1-1 | . | . | TRBV14 | CASSARRGNTEAFF | TGTGCCAGCAGCGCGCGCCGGGGAAACACTGAAGCTTTCTTT